Presented here are 21 T cell receptor beta chains from one specimen sequenced in a study of blood T cell repertoires in COVID-19. Repertoires were generated with immunoSEQ multiplex PCR, while TCRdb's copy carries only in-frame clones and drops some. Of roughly 78,000 clones listed, around nine tenths are singletons. Sequencing used peripheral blood. The receptor source for this set is a woman aged 55-75 years with acute or convalescent COVID-19.

V gene TRBV2 combines with J gene TRBJ2-1; the match to TRBD2 covers 8 bases. Germline assignment: CDR1 SNHLY and CDR2 FYNNEI. J gave up 2 bases and V 4 bases, and 4 bases lay outside the gene matches. CDR3 size: 15 residues. The CDR3 spells CASSVRGAPYNEQFF. The CDR3 DNA is TGTGCCAGCAGTGTGCGGGGGGCCCCCTACAATGAGCAGTTCTTC.

The V gene is TRBV21-1, the J gene TRBJ2-2; TRBD2, the D gene given by the table, was not confirmed from the DNA. TRBV21-1 is termed a pseudogene. The CDR3 contains 19 residues. CDR3 loop: CASSTCPSGRTPNTGELFF. CDR3 nucleotides: TGTGCCAGCAGCACCTGCCCTAGCGGGAGGACCCCGAACACCGGGGAGCTGTTTTTT.

V is TRBV3-1 (or the pseudogene TRBV3-2) and J is TRBJ1-4, with a tentative D call TRBD1 (5 bases). V was clipped by 1 base and J by 8 bases, with 17 bases between them. CDR3 size: 16 residues. Germline V gene sequence: CDR1 LGHDT, CDR2 YNNKEL (reference sequence). The CDR3 reads CASSQVPQGREEKLFF. The CDR3, as DNA: TGTGCCAGCAGCCAAGTACCCCAGGGAAGGGAAGAAAAACTGTTTTTT.

As to this clone: Other DNA sequences in this sample translate to the same CDR3. V usage is TRBV2 and J usage is TRBJ2-3; 7 bases are a match to TRBD1. The ends lost 4 bases at V and 1 base at J; junction bases unmatched: 2. CDR3 length equals 14 residues. From germline, CDR1 is SNHLY and CDR2 FYNNEI. CDR3 DNA: TGTGCCAGCAGTGTTCAGGGGGGCACAGATACGCAGTATTTT. Translating it yields CASSVQGGTDTQYF.

This clone came up once. The CDR3: CSASRTGLSNQPQHF. The CDR3 DNA follows: TGCAGTGCTAGTAGGACAGGTCTTAGCAATCAGCCCCAGCATTTT. The chain couples TRBV20-1 to TRBJ1-5; 7 positions agree with TRBD1. V lost 3 bases to trimming and J lost 0 bases; unmatched junction nucleotides: 5. Germline CDR1 reads DFQATT; CDR2 reads SNEGSKA (reference sequence). The length of the CDR3 is 15 residues.

The rearrangement uses TRBV30 and TRBJ1-6; no reliable D call. The V end lost 3 bases, the J end lost 7 bases, and 16 bases lay between the germline ends. This CDR3 region has 15 residues. The germline CDR1 and CDR2 sequences are GTSNPN and SVGIG (reference sequence). The DNA of the CDR3 is TGTGCCTGGAGGGGCTCGGGAGTCATAAATTCACCCCTCCACTTT. Protein sequence: CAWRGSGVINSPLHF.

The chain joins TRBV7-2 to TRBJ1-6; D is undetermined. The CDR3 extends over 15 amino acids. The germline CDR1 and CDR2 sequences are SGHTA and FQGNSA. Trimming left V 2 bases short and J 7 bases short, with 12 bases between. CDR3 nucleotide sequence: TGTGCCAGCAGCTTAAACAGCCCGGGGAATTCACCCCTCCACTTT. This encodes CASSLNSPGNSPLHF.

The chain has TRBV19 and TRBJ2-2, with D perhaps matching TRBD2 (7 bases). This CDR3 has 15 residues. The V gene lost 6 bases and the J gene lost 1 base, with 12 bases spanning the gap. The V gene's germline CDR1 is LNHDA and CDR2 SQIVND (reference sequence). In DNA, the CDR3 is TGTGCCAGTAGGGGGGGGCAGATGAACACCGGGGAGCTGTTTTTT. Encoded protein: CASRGGQMNTGELFF.

The chain is built from TRBV5-8 and TRBJ1-1; 8 bases are shared with TRBD1. Germline V gives CDR1 SGHTS, CDR2 YDEGEE. V trimming: 0 bases; J trimming: 2 bases; junction bases outside the gene matches: 9. The CDR3 is 17 residues long. The CDR3 region is CASSLGRRTGSNTEAFF. The CDR3 bases are TGTGCCAGCAGCTTGGGGCGGCGGACAGGGAGCAACACTGAAGCTTTCTTT.

CDR3 sequence: CASRGGFSNQPQHF. DNA of the CDR3: TGTGCCAGCAGGGGGGGATTTAGCAATCAGCCCCAGCATTTT. The rearrangement joins TRBV2 to TRBJ1-5; the D gene is possibly TRBD1 (5 bases). The CDR3 covers 14 residues. Germline assignment: CDR1 SNHLY and CDR2 FYNNEI. V gave up 6 bases and J gave up 0 bases, with 9 bases separating them.

The chain has TRBV28 and TRBJ1-2; D is unclear. The germline gives CDR1 MDHEN, CDR2 SYDVKM. The germline V and J ends were trimmed by 3 bases and 3 bases, with 11 bases remaining between them. There are 14 residues in the CDR3. The CDR3 sequence is CASSFSPGYYGYTF. The DNA for the CDR3 is TGTGCCAGCAGTTTTAGCCCGGGGTACTATGGCTACACCTTC.

The genes are TRBV6-5 and TRBJ2-7; TRBD1 aligns across 8 bases. V shed 8 bases, J shed 1 base, and the junction held 4 bases outside the gene matches. Germline lookup yields CDR1 MNHEY and CDR2 SVGAGI. The CDR3 is made up of 13 amino acids. CDR3 bases: TGTGCCAGCTATGGACAGGGTTCCTACGAGCAGTACTTC. Translation: CASYGQGSYEQYF.

V gene TRBV9 combines with J gene TRBJ2-4, with D possibly matching TRBD1 (5 bases). With 0 bases removed from V and 0 bases from J, the gap between germline ends came to 19 bases. Germline values: CDR1 SGDLS, CDR2 YYNGEE. The CDR3 is 19 amino acids. CDR3 protein: CASSVGSRTGPLAKNIQYF. The DNA of the CDR3 is TGTGCCAGCAGCGTAGGAAGCCGCACAGGACCCCTAGCCAAAAACATTCAGTACTTC.

The chain has TRBV7-2 and TRBJ2-3, with a tentative D call TRBD2 (6 bases). V lost 5 bases, J lost 1 base, and 13 bases lay in between. The CDR3 runs to 15 residues. From germline, CDR1 is SGHTA and CDR2 FQGNSA. CDR3 sequence reads: CASSTDRLGTDTQYF. The CDR3 region has the DNA TGTGCCAGCAGCACAGACCGACTAGGCACAGATACGCAGTATTTT. Full variable domain (remainder filled in from reference TRBV7-2 and TRBJ2-3): GAGVSQSPSNKVTEKGKDVELRCDPISGHTALYWYRQSLGQGLEFLIYFQGNSAPDKSGLPSDRFSAERTGGSVSTLTIQRTQQEDSAVYLCASSTDRLGTDTQYFGPGTRLTVL.

The CDR3 protein is CASSPSGSHGQFF. Here the CDR3 DNA reads TGTGCCAGCAGCCCTAGCGGGAGTCATGGGCAGTTCTTC. This chain connects TRBV6-2 or TRBV6-3 to TRBJ2-1, with TRBD2 matching over 10 bases. The V segment lost 6 bases and the J segment 12 bases; nucleotides outside the gene matches: 8. The CDR3 is 13 residues long. CDR1 is MNHEY, CDR2 SVGEGT, per germline.

The chain joins TRBV6-2 or TRBV6-3 to TRBJ1-2, with 10 positions matching TRBD1. This CDR3 has 13 amino acids. Germline-derived CDR1 and CDR2 are MNHEY and SVGEGT. With V trimmed by 5 bases and J by 7 bases, 4 bases remained unmatched. The CDR3 sequence is CASSPGTGAGYTF. CDR3 coding DNA: TGTGCCAGCAGTCCCGGGACAGGGGCTGGCTACACCTTC.

This clone was detected only a few times. J is TRBJ1-1 and V is TRBV6-5, with 8 bases lining up with TRBD1. CDR1 is MNHEY, CDR2 SVGAGI, per germline. The CDR3 covers 15 residues. Trimming took 2 bases from V and 6 from J; bases not matched to a gene: 8. The chain's CDR3 is CASSYRTGGQAEAFF. The CDR3 DNA is TGTGCCAGCAGTTACCGAACAGGGGGTCAGGCTGAAGCTTTCTTT.

This clone was seen only once. This rearrangement joins TRBV7-8 to TRBJ1-2; TRBD1 matches at 9 bases. With 1 base clipped from V and 4 bases from J, the junction kept 7 bases outside the gene matches. The CDR3 runs to 16 residues. CDR1 is SGHVS and CDR2 is FQNEAQ in the germline V gene. DNA of the CDR3: TGTGCCAGCAGCTTAGTCTTACAGGGGGCCGGCTATGGCTACACCTTC. Amino acid sequence: CASSLVLQGAGYGYTF.

CDR3 amino acids: CASSPSFSYEQYF. The CDR3 DNA reads TGTGCCAGCAGCCCTAGCTTCTCTTACGAGCAGTACTTC. The chain carries TRBV7-7 and TRBJ2-7; D perhaps matches TRBD2 (5 bases). CDR3 length: 13 residues. V was cut by 5 bases and J by 4 bases, with 12 bases left in between. Germline CDR1 and CDR2: SSHAT and FNYEAQ (reference sequence).

CDR3 residues: CASSLTGSSYEQYF. CDR3 coding DNA: TGTGCCAGCAGCTTAACAGGGAGTTCCTACGAGCAGTACTTC. The V call is TRBV5-6, the J call TRBJ2-7; perhaps TRBD1 as D (6 bases). The germline V and J ends were trimmed by 2 bases and 1 base, with 10 bases remaining between them. Germline CDR1 is SGHDT and CDR2 is YYEEEE. This CDR3 comprises 14 residues.

This chain links TRBV11-2 with TRBJ1-1, with a tentative D call TRBD1 (6 bases). The CDR3 sequence is 16 residues long. CDR1 is SGHAT, CDR2 FQNNGV, per germline. V shed 0 bases and J shed 5 bases, with 16 bases lying between them. CDR3 sequence reads: CASSLDLARGGTEAFF. DNA of the CDR3: TGTGCCAGCAGCTTAGATCTGGCTAGGGGGGGGACTGAAGCTTTCTTT.